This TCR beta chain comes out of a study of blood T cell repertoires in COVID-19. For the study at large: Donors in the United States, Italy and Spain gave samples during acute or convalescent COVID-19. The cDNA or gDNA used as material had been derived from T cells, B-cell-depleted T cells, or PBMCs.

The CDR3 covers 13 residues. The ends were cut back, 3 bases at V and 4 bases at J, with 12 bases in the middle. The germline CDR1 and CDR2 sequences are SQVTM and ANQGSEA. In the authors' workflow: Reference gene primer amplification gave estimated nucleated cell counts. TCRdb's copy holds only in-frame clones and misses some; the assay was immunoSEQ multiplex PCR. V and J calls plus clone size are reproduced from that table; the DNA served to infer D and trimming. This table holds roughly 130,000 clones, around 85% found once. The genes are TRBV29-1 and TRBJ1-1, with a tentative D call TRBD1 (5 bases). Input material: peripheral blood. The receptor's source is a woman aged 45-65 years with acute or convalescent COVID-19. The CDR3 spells CSVEGQGGTEAFF. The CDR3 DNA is TGCAGCGTTGAGGGGCAGGGCGGCACTGAAGCTTTCTTT.